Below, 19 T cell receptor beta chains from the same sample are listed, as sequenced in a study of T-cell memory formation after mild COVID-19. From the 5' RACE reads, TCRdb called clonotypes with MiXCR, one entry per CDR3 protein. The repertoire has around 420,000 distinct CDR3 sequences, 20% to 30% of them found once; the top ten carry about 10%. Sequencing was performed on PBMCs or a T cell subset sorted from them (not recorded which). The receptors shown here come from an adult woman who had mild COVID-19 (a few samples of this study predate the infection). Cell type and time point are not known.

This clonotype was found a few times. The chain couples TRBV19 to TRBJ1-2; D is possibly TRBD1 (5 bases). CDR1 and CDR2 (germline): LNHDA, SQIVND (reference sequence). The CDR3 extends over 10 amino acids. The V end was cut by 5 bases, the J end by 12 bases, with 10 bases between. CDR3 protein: CASSSGPHTF. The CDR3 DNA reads TGTGCCAGTAGTTCGGGGCCTCACACCTTC.

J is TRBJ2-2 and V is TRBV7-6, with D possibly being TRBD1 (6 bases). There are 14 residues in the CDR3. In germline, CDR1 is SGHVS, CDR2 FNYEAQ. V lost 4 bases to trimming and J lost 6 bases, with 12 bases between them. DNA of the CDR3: TGTGCCAGCAGCTGGGAAGGGGGATCCGGGGAGCTGTTTTTT. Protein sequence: CASSWEGGSGELFF.

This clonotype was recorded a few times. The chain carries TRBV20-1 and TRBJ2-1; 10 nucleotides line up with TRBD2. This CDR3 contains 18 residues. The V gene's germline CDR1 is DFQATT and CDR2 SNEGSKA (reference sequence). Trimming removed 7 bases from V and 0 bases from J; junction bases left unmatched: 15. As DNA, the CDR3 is TGCAGTGTTACAATCGGCCTAGCGGGAGAGGGCTCCTACAATGAGCAGTTCTTC. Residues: CSVTIGLAGEGSYNEQFF.

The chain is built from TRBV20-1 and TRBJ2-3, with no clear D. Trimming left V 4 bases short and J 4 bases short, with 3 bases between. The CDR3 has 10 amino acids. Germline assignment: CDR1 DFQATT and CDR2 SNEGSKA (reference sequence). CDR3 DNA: TGCAGTGCTACGTCAGATACGCAGTATTTT. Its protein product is CSATSDTQYF.

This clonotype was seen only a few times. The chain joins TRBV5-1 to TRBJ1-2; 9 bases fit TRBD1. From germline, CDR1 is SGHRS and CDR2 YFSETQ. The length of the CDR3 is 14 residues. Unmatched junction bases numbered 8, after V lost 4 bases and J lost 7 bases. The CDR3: CASSETRDRVGYTF. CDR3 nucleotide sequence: TGCGCCAGCAGCGAGACTCGGGACAGGGTTGGCTACACCTTC.

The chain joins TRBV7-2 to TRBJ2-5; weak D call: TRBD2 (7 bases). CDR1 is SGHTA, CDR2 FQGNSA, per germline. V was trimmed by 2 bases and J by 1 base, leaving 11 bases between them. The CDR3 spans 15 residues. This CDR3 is CASSLFGGPQETQYF. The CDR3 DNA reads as TGTGCCAGCAGCTTATTCGGGGGGCCCCAAGAGACCCAGTACTTC.

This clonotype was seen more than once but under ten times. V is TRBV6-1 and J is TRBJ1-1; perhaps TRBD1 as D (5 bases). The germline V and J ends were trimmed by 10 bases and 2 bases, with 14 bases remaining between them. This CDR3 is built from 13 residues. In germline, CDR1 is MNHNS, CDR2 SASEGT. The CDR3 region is CATEGIRNTEAFF. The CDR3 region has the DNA TGTGCCACAGAGGGGATAAGAAACACTGAAGCTTTCTTT.

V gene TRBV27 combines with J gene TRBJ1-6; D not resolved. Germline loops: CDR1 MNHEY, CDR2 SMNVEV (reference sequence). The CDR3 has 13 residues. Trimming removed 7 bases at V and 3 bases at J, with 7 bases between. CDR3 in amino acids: CASTGGYNSPLHF. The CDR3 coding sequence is TGTGCCAGCACAGGAGGCTATAATTCACCCCTCCACTTT.

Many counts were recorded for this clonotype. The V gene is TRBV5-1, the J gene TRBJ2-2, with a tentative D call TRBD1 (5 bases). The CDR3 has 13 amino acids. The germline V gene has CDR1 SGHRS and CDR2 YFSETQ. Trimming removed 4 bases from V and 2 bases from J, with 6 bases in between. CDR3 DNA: TGCGCCAGCAGCACAGGAAACACCGGGGAGCTGTTTTTT. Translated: CASSTGNTGELFF. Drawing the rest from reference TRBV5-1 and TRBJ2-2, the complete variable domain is KAGVTQTPRYLIKTRGQQVTLSCSPISGHRSVSWYQQTPGQGLQFLFEYFSETQRNKGNFPGRFSGRQFSNSRSEMNVSTLELGDSALYLCASSTGNTGELFFGEGSRLTVL.

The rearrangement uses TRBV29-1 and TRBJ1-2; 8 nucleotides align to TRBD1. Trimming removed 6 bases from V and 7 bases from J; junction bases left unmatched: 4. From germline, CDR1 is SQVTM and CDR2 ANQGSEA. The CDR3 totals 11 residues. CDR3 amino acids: CSVDRGLGYTF. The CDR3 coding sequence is TGCAGCGTAGACAGGGGCCTTGGCTACACCTTC.

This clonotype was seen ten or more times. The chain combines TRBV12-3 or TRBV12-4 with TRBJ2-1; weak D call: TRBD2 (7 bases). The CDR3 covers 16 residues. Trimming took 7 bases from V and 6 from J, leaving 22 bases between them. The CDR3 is CASNLGGGRVLNEQFF. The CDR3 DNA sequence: TGTGCCAGCAACCTCGGCGGGGGCAGGGTACTCAATGAGCAGTTCTTC.

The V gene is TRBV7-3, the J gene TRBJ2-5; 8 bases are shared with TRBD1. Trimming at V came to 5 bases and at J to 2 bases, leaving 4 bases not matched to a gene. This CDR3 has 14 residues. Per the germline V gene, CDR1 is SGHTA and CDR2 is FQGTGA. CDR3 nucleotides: TGTGCCAGCAGCGCTACAGGGGGTCAAGAGACCCAGTACTTC. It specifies CASSATGGQETQYF.

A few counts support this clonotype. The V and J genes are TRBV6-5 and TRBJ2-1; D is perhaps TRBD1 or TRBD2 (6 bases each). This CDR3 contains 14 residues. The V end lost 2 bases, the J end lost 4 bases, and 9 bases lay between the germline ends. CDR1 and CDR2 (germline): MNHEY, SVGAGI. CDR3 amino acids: CASSYTGAYNEQFF. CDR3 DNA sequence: TGTGCCAGCAGTTACACGGGGGCGTACAATGAGCAGTTCTTC.

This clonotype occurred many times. The CDR3 spells CASSWVPTGDTQYF. The CDR3 nucleotides are TGTGCCAGCAGCTGGGTCCCAACGGGAGATACGCAGTATTTT. The V gene is TRBV14, the J gene TRBJ2-3; unclear D gene. The CDR3 runs 14 residues. In germline, CDR1 is SGHDN, CDR2 FVKESK. V lost 5 bases and J lost 5, with 14 bases in between. The full variable domain, completed using reference TRBV14 and TRBJ2-3, is EAGVTQFPSHSVIEKGQTVTLRCDPISGHDNLYWYRRVMGKEIKFLLHFVKESKQDESGMPNNRFLAERTGGTYSTLKVQPAELEDSGVYFCASSWVPTGDTQYFGPGTRLTVL.

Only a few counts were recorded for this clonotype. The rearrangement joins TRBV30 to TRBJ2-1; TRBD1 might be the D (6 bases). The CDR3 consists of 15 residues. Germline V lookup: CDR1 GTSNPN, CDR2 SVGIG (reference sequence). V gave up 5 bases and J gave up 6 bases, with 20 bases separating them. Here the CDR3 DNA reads TGTGCCTGGGTATGGAAGGCAGGGGCTGGCAATGAGCAGTTCTTC. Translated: CAWVWKAGAGNEQFF.

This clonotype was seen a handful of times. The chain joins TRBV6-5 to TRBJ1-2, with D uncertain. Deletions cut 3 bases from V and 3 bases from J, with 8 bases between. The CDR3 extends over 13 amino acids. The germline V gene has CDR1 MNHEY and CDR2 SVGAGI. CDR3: CASSYGDYYGYTF. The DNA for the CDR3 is TGTGCCAGCAGTTATGGGGATTACTATGGCTACACCTTC.

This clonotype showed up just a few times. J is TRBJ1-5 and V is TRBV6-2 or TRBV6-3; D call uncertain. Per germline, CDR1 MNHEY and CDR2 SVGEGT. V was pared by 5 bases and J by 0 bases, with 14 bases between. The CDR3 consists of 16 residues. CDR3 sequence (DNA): TGTGCCAGCAGTCCCCGGTTGAGTGTTAGCAATCAGCCCCAGCATTTT. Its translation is CASSPRLSVSNQPQHF.

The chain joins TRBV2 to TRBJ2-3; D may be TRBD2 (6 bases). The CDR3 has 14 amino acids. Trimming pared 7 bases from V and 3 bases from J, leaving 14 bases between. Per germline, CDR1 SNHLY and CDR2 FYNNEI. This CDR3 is CASNRRRVTDTQYF. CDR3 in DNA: TGTGCCAGCAACCGGAGGAGGGTTACAGATACGCAGTATTTT.

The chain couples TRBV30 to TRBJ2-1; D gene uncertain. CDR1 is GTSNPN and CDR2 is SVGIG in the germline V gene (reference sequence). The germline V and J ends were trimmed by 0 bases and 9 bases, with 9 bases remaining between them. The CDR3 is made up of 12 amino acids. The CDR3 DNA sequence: TGTGCCTGGAGTGTAGCGCCGTCTGAGCAGTTCTTC. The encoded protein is CAWSVAPSEQFF.